This T cell receptor beta chain was documented in a study of cytomegalovirus exposure and HLA in healthy donors. This clone was counted a few times. Its target is unknown. The PCR had 60 Vbeta and 13 Jbeta primers. The assay was immunoSEQ multiplex PCR, and TCRdb's table has in-frame clones only and misses some. In the table there are about 190,000 clones, more than 65% of which are singletons. Findings of the study overall: Many donors carried some public TCRs, although rarity characterized most TCR sequences. In a later analysis, productive TCRs from donors in an Asian-associated ancestry cluster reportedly carried fewer N-insertions than the cohort mean. Apparent HLA restriction characterized most CMV-associated TCR beta chains in a later analysis.

Germline CDR1 reads SGHTA; CDR2 reads FQGNSA. The ends lost 4 bases at V and 3 bases at J; junction bases unmatched: 9. This CDR3 contains 16 residues. The chain has TRBV7-2 and TRBJ2-3; 8 bases map to TRBD2. Sample: PBMCs. The source of this sequence is a man in his forties or fifties in good health and CMV-seronegative. DNA for the CDR3: TGTGCCAGCAGCTCATTAGCGGGGCATAGGACAGATACGCAGTATTTT. This gives the protein CASSSLAGHRTDTQYF. The whole variable domain, filled in from reference TRBV7-2 and TRBJ2-3, reads GAGVSQSPSNKVTEKGKDVELRCDPISGHTALYWYRQSLGQGLEFLIYFQGNSAPDKSGLPSDRFSAERTGGSVSTLTIQRTQQEDSAVYLCASSSLAGHRTDTQYFGPGTRLTVL.